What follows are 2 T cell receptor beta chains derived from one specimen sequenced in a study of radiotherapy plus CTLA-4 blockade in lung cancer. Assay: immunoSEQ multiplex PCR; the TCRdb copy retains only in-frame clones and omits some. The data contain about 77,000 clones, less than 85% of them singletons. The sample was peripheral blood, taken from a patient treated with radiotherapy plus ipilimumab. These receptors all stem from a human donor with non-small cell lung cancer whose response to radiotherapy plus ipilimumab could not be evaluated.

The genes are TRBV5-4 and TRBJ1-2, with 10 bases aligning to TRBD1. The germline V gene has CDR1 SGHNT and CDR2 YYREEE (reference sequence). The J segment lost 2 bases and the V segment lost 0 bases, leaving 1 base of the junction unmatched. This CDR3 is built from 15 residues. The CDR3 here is CASSLAGQGNYGYTF. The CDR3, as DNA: TGTGCCAGCAGCTTGGCGGGACAGGGGAACTATGGCTACACCTTC.

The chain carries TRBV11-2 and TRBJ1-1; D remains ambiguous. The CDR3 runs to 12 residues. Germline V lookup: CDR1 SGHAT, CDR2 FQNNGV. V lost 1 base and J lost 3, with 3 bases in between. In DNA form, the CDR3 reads TGTGCCAGCAGCTTAGCATACACTGAAGCTTTCTTT. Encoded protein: CASSLAYTEAFF.